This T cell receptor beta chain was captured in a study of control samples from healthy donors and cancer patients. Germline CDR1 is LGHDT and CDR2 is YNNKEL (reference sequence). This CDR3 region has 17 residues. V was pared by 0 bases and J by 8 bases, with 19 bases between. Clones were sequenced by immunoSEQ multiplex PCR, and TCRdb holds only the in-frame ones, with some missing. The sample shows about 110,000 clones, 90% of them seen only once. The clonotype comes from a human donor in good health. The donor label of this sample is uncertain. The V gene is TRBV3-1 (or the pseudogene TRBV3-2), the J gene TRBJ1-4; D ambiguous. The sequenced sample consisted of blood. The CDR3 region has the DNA TGTGCCAGCAGCCAAGAGCAAGGTGGCCCAGAGGAGGAAAAACTGTTTTTT. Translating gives CASSQEQGGPEEEKLFF.